This is a list of T cell receptor beta chains from one sample in a study of T cell changes during pregnancy in multiple sclerosis. Generated by immunoSEQ multiplex PCR, the TCRdb table keeps only in-frame clones and is missing some. Found here are tens of thousands of clones, 85% to 95% of them singletons; the top ten hold 2% to 3%. The input for sequencing was CD8+ T cells from peripheral blood mononuclear cells, taken in the third trimester of pregnancy. These receptors were collected from a female donor with multiple sclerosis, enrolled in a pregnancy study. Each CDR3 is given with its conserved first and last residue. A D gene is named only where the DNA matches it firmly. Not every row has a clone size; where given, it reads once, few, many or a size class.

D	V	J	size	CDR3	DNA
TRBD2	TRBV6-6	TRBJ2-1	.	CASSYTSGEYNEQFF	TGTGCCAGCAGTTACACTAGCGGGGAATACAATGAGCAGTTCTTC
TRBD1	TRBV4-3	TRBJ1-2	.	CASSQRGTGDGYTF	TGCGCCAGCAGCCAAAGAGGGACAGGGGATGGCTACACCTTC
TRBD1	TRBV10-3	TRBJ2-7	.	CAISESMTGGEQYF	TGTGCCATCAGTGAGTCGATGACAGGGGGGGAGCAGTACTTC
TRBD2	TRBV14	TRBJ2-5	medium-sized	CASSQWSSGRLETQYF	TGTGCCAGCAGCCAATGGAGTAGCGGGAGACTAGAGACCCAGTACTTC
TRBD1	TRBV19	TRBJ1-2	.	CASSRQGGYTF	TGTGCCAGTAGTAGACAGGGCGGCTACACCTTC
TRBD1	TRBV27	TRBJ2-2	.	CASSHDRGRDTGELFF	TGTGCCAGCAGTCACGACAGGGGGCGAGACACCGGGGAGCTGTTTTTT
.	TRBV7-6	TRBJ2-7	once	CASSLTAPGEQYF	TGTGCCAGCAGCTTAACGGCCCCAGGAGAGCAGTACTTC
TRBD1	TRBV7-6	TRBJ1-2	.	CASSLAPGGNRGYTF	TGTGCCAGCAGCTTAGCGCCAGGGGGCAATAGGGGCTACACCTTC
.	TRBV27	TRBJ2-3	.	CASSSTGIVSTDTQYF	TGTGCCAGCAGCTCCACAGGGATCGTAAGCACAGATACGCAGTATTTT
TRBD1	TRBV4-3	TRBJ1-2	.	CASSQNTGGPNYGYTF	TGCGCCAGCAGCCAAAATACAGGGGGCCCTAACTATGGCTACACCTTC
TRBD2	TRBV7-8	TRBJ2-7	.	CASSLTPRGLAGVYEQYF	TGTGCCAGCAGCTTAACCCCACGGGGACTAGCGGGAGTGTACGAGCAGTACTTC
TRBD2	TRBV27	TRBJ2-5	.	CASRGAGGRETQYF	TGTGCCAGCAGGGGAGCGGGAGGGAGGGAGACCCAGTACTTC
.	TRBV28	TRBJ2-6	.	CASSPGNPGANVLTF	TGTGCCAGCAGTCCAGGCAACCCCGGGGCCAACGTCCTGACTTTC
TRBD1	TRBV4-1	TRBJ2-5	.	CASSQGTGGQETQYF	TGCGCCAGCAGCCAAGGGACAGGGGGCCAAGAGACCCAGTACTTC
.	TRBV11-2	TRBJ2-3	.	CASSPGGGSADTQYF	TGTGCCAGCAGCCCCGGTGGTGGGAGCGCAGATACGCAGTATTTT
TRBD1	TRBV7-9	TRBJ1-2	.	CASSRKGQGSYGYTF	TGTGCCAGCAGCAGAAAGGGACAGGGGAGCTATGGCTACACCTTC
.	TRBV19	TRBJ1-5	.	CASRPVGASYSNQPQHF	TGTGCCAGTAGACCTGTGGGGGCCTCCTATAGCAATCAGCCCCAGCATTTT
.	TRBV7-6	TRBJ1-3	.	CASSLWAAGSGNTIYF	TGTGCCAGCAGCTTATGGGCAGCCGGCTCTGGAAACACCATATATTTT
TRBD1	TRBV5-5	TRBJ2-7	.	CASSGWGQGAEFWYEQYF	TGTGCCAGCAGCGGCTGGGGACAGGGGGCTGAGTTTTGGTACGAGCAGTACTTC
TRBD2	TRBV28	TRBJ2-7	once	CASSPRTSGLYEQYF	TGTGCCAGCAGTCCAAGGACTAGCGGACTATACGAGCAGTACTTC
.	TRBV6-1	TRBJ2-7	.	CASSQGPRDYEQYF	TGTGCCAGCAGCCAGGGCCCCAGAGACTACGAGCAGTACTTC
.	TRBV7-9	TRBJ1-1	once	CASSLPQGAGSEAFF	TGTGCCAGCAGCTTACCCCAGGGTGCAGGGTCTGAAGCTTTCTTT
TRBD2	TRBV10-2	TRBJ2-7	.	CASSVGGRAYEQYF	TGCGCCAGCAGTGTAGGCGGGAGAGCCTACGAGCAGTACTTC
.	TRBV14	TRBJ1-2	.	CASRRGTDAYGYTF	TGTGCCAGCCGTAGAGGAACCGACGCCTATGGCTACACCTTC
.	TRBV6-5	TRBJ2-5	once	CASVSGETQYF	TGTGCCAGCGTGTCGGGAGAGACCCAGTACTTC
TRBD1	TRBV2	TRBJ1-1	.	CASSPGRGGSGTEAFF	TGTGCCAGCAGTCCTGGGAGAGGGGGCAGCGGCACTGAAGCTTTCTTT
.	TRBV5-1	TRBJ1-1	.	CASSFGGTEAFF	TGCGCCAGCAGCTTCGGGGGCACTGAAGCTTTCTTT
.	TRBV27	TRBJ2-7	few	CASKLGSSYEQYF	TGTGCCAGCAAATTGGGGAGCTCCTACGAGCAGTACTTC
.	TRBV7-9	TRBJ1-2	.	CASSLKEGVGYGYTF	TGTGCCAGCAGCTTAAAGGAAGGGGTAGGCTATGGCTACACCTTC
.	TRBV7-6	TRBJ2-7	.	CADMGGATYEQYF	TGTGCCGACATGGGAGGCGCTACCTACGAGCAGTACTTC
.	TRBV7-8	TRBJ2-1	.	CASSLVPLSVEFNEQFF	TGTGCCAGCAGCTTAGTTCCACTATCCGTGGAGTTCAATGAGCAGTTCTTC
TRBD2	TRBV27	TRBJ2-7	.	CASRTGLANEQYF	TGTGCCAGCAGGACGGGACTAGCTAATGAGCAGTACTTC
.	TRBV5-3	TRBJ2-2	once	CARSFVRSTGELFF	TGTGCCAGAAGCTTTGTTCGGTCCACCGGGGAGCTGTTTTTT
TRBD1	TRBV6-5	TRBJ2-1	.	CASSGQGRGNEQFF	TGTGCCAGCAGCGGACAGGGGCGGGGAAATGAGCAGTTCTTC